This T cell receptor (beta chain) was profiled in a study of blood T cell repertoires in COVID-19. Using immunoSEQ multiplex PCR, the repertoire was profiled, and TCRdb retains in-frame clones only, with some absent. The repertoire holds about 220,000 clones, with roughly 80% as singletons. The CDR3 spans 15 residues. The germline V and J ends were trimmed by 0 bases and 3 bases, with 12 bases remaining between them. Germline lookup yields CDR1 SEHNR and CDR2 FQNEAQ (reference sequence). The sequencing input was peripheral blood. The TCR was taken from a woman in her 70s with COVID-19, enrolled during active disease. The chain joins TRBV7-9 to TRBJ2-7; D remains unclear. The CDR3 is CASSLAFVAIYEQYF. Here the CDR3 DNA reads TGTGCCAGCAGCTTAGCGTTCGTAGCCATCTACGAGCAGTACTTC.